Included here is one T cell receptor (beta chain) sequence, with context. In the original processing: Reference gene primer amplification gave estimated nucleated cell counts. Only in-frame clones appear in the TCRdb table, and some are missing; sequencing was by immunoSEQ multiplex PCR. V, J and clone size were drawn from that table, and D and trimming were deduced from the DNA. The sample has around 78,000 clones, about 87% seen once. The source of the sample is a study of blood T cell repertoires in COVID-19. As for the study in general: Acute-phase and convalescent COVID-19 samples originated in the United States, Italy and Spain. Sources were T cells, B-cell-depleted T cells, or PBMCs; the material itself was cDNA or gDNA.

Per the germline V gene, CDR1 is MNHEY and CDR2 is SMNVEV (reference sequence). V shed 0 bases and J shed 4 bases, with 15 bases lying between them. CDR3 length: 16 residues. The rearrangement uses TRBV27 and TRBJ1-2, with D possibly matching TRBD1 (5 bases). Sample: peripheral blood. The receptor was derived from a man between 45 and 60 years old with active COVID-19. CDR3 in amino acids: CASSLSWGRVPYGYTF. The CDR3 DNA follows: TGTGCCAGCAGTTTATCGTGGGGCAGGGTGCCCTATGGCTACACCTTC.